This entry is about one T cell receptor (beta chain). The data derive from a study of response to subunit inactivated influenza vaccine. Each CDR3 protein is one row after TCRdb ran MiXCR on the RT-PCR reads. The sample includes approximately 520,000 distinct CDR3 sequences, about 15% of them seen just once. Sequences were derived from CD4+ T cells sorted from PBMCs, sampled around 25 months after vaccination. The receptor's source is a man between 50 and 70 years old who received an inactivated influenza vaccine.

The CDR3 DNA reads as TGCAGTGCTAAGACTAGCGGCTCCCAAGAGACCCAGTACTTC. Protein product: CSAKTSGSQETQYF. The chain is built from TRBV20-1 and TRBJ2-5; 9 bases map to TRBD2. With V trimmed by 4 bases and J by 1 base, 4 bases remained unmatched. The germline V gene has CDR1 DFQATT and CDR2 SNEGSKA (reference sequence). CDR3 size: 14 residues.